This TCR beta chain was documented in a study of technical replicates of blood from a few donors (TCRdb year 2017). The CDR3 starts with the cysteine, ends with the phenylalanine, and has 13 residues. Only CDR3 DNA remains: 39 bases, in frame from the first base. CDR1 and CDR2 were assigned from the germline V gene as MDHEN and SYDVKM. V is clipped by 7 bases and J by 0 bases, and the sequence between their germline boundaries is 9 bases long. Of note for this clone: The clone's antigen remains unknown. The sample holds no much larger clone one base away, and base qualities are not on file.

Library construction relied on the immunoSEQ multiplex PCR assay. As stored in TCRdb, this immuneACCESS dataset retains in-frame rearrangements with V and J assigned. A fraction of the clones does not appear; measured against another copy, unresolved V genes explain less than half of the discrepancy, and the remainder lacks a known reason. The sample yields under 75,000 clones; roughly 94% were counted once. Over 0.35% of the sample is taken by the ten largest. The sequencing input was T cells isolated from PBMCs. The receptor was isolated from a human donor in good health. The chain uses TRBV28 and TRBJ1-1, with an unclear D gene assignment. The sequence in DNA is TGTGCCAGCACCTTACAGCTGAACACTGAAGCTTTCTTT. It translates to CASTLQLNTEAFF. With all but the CDR3 taken from the reference TRBV28 and TRBJ1-1 genes, the full variable domain is: DVKVTQSSRYLVKRTGEKVFLECVQDMDHENMFWYRQDPGLGLRLIYFSYDVKMKEKGDIPEGYSVSREKKERFSLILESASTNQTSMYLCASTLQLNTEAFFGQGTRLTVV.